These 14 T cell receptor beta chains were sequenced from one sample in a study of response to subunit inactivated influenza vaccine. Each CDR3 protein is one row after TCRdb ran MiXCR on the RT-PCR reads. The data hold 500,000 to 550,000 distinct CDR3 sequences, with approximately 7.7% observed a single time. The specimen comprised PBMCs from blood, sampled roughly 24 months after vaccination. Every receptor here comes from a man between 50 and 75 years old who received an inactivated influenza vaccine.

This clonotype occurred a few times. The chain couples TRBV27 to TRBJ2-3; no reliable D call. With 8 bases removed from V and 0 bases from J, the gap between germline ends came to 18 bases. The CDR3 is 16 amino acids. Germline CDR1 MNHEY, CDR2 SMNVEV (reference sequence). This CDR3 is CASPAHGRPSTDTQYF. CDR3 sequence (DNA): TGTGCCAGCCCCGCCCACGGGCGGCCTAGCACAGATACGCAGTATTTT.

In its sample, this clonotype was seen a few times. A junction end diverges from the germline sequence, so it may reflect a read error. The J gene is TRBJ2-3, the V gene TRBV3-1, with D maybe TRBD1 (6 bases). This CDR3 contains 12 residues. Germline loops: CDR1 LGHDT, CDR2 YNNKEL (reference sequence). CDR3 bases: TGTGCCAGCAGCCAAGAGACAGGTACGCAGTATTTT. Residues: CASSQETGTQYF.

The chain carries TRBV7-2 and TRBJ1-5; D might be TRBD1 (5 bases). The CDR3 extends over 16 amino acids. CDR1 is SGHTA, CDR2 FQGNSA, per germline. The germline V and J ends were trimmed by 4 bases and 8 bases, with 21 bases remaining between them. Here the CDR3 DNA reads TGTGCCAGCAGCTCGGGTCTGGGGGGGAGTTATGAGCCCCAGCATTTT. Translating gives CASSSGLGGSYEPQHF. The variable domain in full, with the rest retrieved from reference TRBV7-2 and TRBJ1-5, is GAGVSQSPSNKVTEKGKDVELRCDPISGHTALYWYRQSLGQGLEFLIYFQGNSAPDKSGLPSDRFSAERTGGSVSTLTIQRTQQEDSAVYLCASSSGLGGSYEPQHFGDGTRLSIL.

This clonotype was picked up a small number of times. This chain connects TRBV10-2 to TRBJ2-5; no reliable D call. CDR3 length equals 12 residues. The germline CDR1 and CDR2 sequences are WSHSY and SAAADI. Trimming left V 8 bases short and J 4 bases short, with 11 bases between. The DNA of the CDR3 is TGCGCCAGCGGGATCGGCCCAGAGACCCAGTACTTC. It yields the protein CASGIGPETQYF.

The chain links TRBV27 to TRBJ2-1, with 11 bases aligning to TRBD2. Trimming took 6 bases from V and 4 from J; bases not matched to a gene: 2. This CDR3 has 14 amino acids. Germline V gene sequence: CDR1 MNHEY, CDR2 SMNVEV (reference sequence). CDR3 DNA sequence: TGTGCCAGCAGACTAGCGGGGGTTTACAATGAGCAGTTCTTC. Translation gives CASRLAGVYNEQFF.

The rearrangement joins TRBV29-1 to TRBJ1-1; D is undetermined. V gave up 4 bases and J gave up 3 bases, with 9 bases separating them. In germline, CDR1 is SQVTM, CDR2 ANQGSEA. The CDR3 runs 12 residues. The DNA of the CDR3 is TGCAGCGTTGTGACCCGGTACACTGAAGCTTTCTTT. Its protein product is CSVVTRYTEAFF.

The J gene is TRBJ1-4, the V gene TRBV20-1; 7 nucleotides align to TRBD1. This CDR3 has 13 amino acids. CDR1 and CDR2 from the germline V gene are DFQATT and SNEGSKA (reference sequence). Trimming at V came to 4 bases and at J to 8 bases, leaving 7 bases not matched to a gene. This chain's CDR3 is CSAIQGPGEKLFF. The CDR3 nucleotides are TGCAGTGCTATACAGGGGCCGGGAGAAAAACTGTTTTTT.

The rearrangement joins TRBV12-3 or TRBV12-4 to TRBJ2-3; D is undetermined. Trimming took 3 bases from V and 2 from J, leaving 15 bases between them. The CDR3 loop spans 16 amino acids. This chain's CDR3 is CASSFGVVLVTDTQYF. Here the CDR3 DNA reads TGTGCCAGCAGTTTTGGCGTGGTGCTAGTCACAGATACGCAGTATTTT.

To note about this clonotype: Its ends do not fully match the called genes, so a read error is possible. The chain carries TRBV11-2 and TRBJ1-6, with a tentative D call TRBD1 (5 bases). CDR1 SGHAT and CDR2 FQNNGV come from the germline V gene. This CDR3 has 16 residues. Written as DNA, the CDR3 is TGTTCCAGCAGCTTAGAGAGAGGGACGGTCGGATCACCCCTCCACTTT. It codes for CSSSLERGTVGSPLHF.

This clonotype has just a few counts. The chain has TRBV15 and TRBJ2-7; the D gene is possibly TRBD1 (6 bases). This CDR3 region has 14 residues. Trimming removed 0 bases from V and 5 bases from J, with 11 bases in between. Per germline, CDR1 LNHNV and CDR2 YYDKDF (reference sequence). Here the CDR3 reads CATSRDGGSDEQYF. DNA of the CDR3: TGTGCCACCAGCAGAGATGGGGGCTCAGACGAGCAGTACTTC.

V and J are TRBV15 and TRBJ2-4; D remains unclear. The CDR3 consists of 12 residues. Germline assignment: CDR1 LNHNV and CDR2 YYDKDF (reference sequence). Trimming removed 1 base from V and 9 bases from J, with 7 bases in between. The CDR3 reads CATSRGEAIQYF. In DNA, the CDR3 is TGTGCCACCAGCAGAGGGGAAGCCATTCAGTACTTC.

This clonotype was observed many times. The J gene is TRBJ2-5, the V gene TRBV5-5, with a tentative D call TRBD1 (5 bases). V lost 5 bases and J lost 3, with 11 bases in between. The germline V gene encodes CDR1 SGHKS and CDR2 YYEKEE (reference sequence). The CDR3 is 13 residues long. This chain's CDR3 is CASRTEPKETQYF. The CDR3 coding sequence is TGTGCCAGCAGGACAGAACCCAAAGAGACCCAGTACTTC.

The chain recombines TRBV10-3 with TRBJ2-2; 10 bases are shared with TRBD2. Germline V lookup: CDR1 ENHRY, CDR2 SYGVKD. The CDR3 is 16 residues long. V dropped 3 bases and J dropped 5; count of bases not matched to a gene: 6. CDR3 amino acids: CAISDRTSGGTGELFF. The CDR3 DNA reads TGTGCCATCAGTGACAGGACTAGCGGAGGGACCGGGGAGCTGTTTTTT.

This clonotype was detected ten times or more. The junction shows a germline mismatch at one end, possibly a read error. The V call is TRBV2, the J call TRBJ1-2; D is perhaps TRBD1 (5 bases). There are 13 residues in the CDR3. CDR1 and CDR2 (germline): SNHLY, FYNNEI. For the CDR3, the DNA is TGTGCCAGTAGTGGTAGCCGACAGAGCGGCTACACCTTC. This codes for CASSGSRQSGYTF.